This T cell receptor beta chain was retrieved from a study of T cells in Graves' hyperthyroidism and ophthalmopathy. Using RNA transcripts as the source, TCR beta CDR3 regions were amplified. During a first-round RT-PCR of the TCR CDR3, the HTBI primer set was used. TCRdb processed the multiplex PCR reads anew with MiXCR; each CDR3 protein has one entry. The sample comprises over 500,000 distinct CDR3 sequences, about 14% of which are singletons, and approximately 15% rests with the top ten. This clonotype has a count of ten or more. Those patients with uncontrolled infection, other autoimmune disease, pregnancy or lactation were excluded. The CDR3 is made up of 16 amino acids. Germline lookup yields CDR1 KGHDR and CDR2 SFDVKD. The ends lost 4 bases at V and 3 bases at J; junction bases unmatched: 10.

This sequence joins TRBV24-1 and TRBJ2-5; 7 bases line up with TRBD1. The sample consisted of blood. The source of this sequence is a woman in her forties with Graves' hyperthyroidism. The CDR3 coding sequence is TGTGCCACCAGTGACTCCAGTGTTACAGGGGAAGAGACCCAGTACTTC. This gives the protein CATSDSSVTGEETQYF.